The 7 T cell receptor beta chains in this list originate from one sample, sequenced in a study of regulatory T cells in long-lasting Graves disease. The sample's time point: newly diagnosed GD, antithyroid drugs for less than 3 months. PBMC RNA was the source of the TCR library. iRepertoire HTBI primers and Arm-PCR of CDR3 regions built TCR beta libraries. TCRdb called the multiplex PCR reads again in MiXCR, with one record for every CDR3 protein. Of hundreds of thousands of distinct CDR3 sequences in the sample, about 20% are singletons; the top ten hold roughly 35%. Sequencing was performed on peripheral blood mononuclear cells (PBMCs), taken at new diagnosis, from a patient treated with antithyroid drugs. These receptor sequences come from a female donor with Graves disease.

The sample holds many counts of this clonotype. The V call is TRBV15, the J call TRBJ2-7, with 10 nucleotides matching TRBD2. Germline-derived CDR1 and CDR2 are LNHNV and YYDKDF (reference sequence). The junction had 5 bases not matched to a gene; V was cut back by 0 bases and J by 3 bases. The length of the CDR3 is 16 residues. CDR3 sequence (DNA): TGTGCCACCAGCAGAGATCCGGCTAGCGGGAGCTACGAGCAGTACTTC. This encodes CATSRDPASGSYEQYF.

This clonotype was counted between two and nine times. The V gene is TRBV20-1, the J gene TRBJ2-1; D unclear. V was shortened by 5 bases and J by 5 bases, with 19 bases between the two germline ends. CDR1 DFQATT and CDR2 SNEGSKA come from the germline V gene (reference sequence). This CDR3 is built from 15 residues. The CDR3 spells CSALIGRPSHNEQFF. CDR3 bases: TGCAGTGCTCTTATTGGGCGCCCAAGCCACAATGAGCAGTTCTTC.

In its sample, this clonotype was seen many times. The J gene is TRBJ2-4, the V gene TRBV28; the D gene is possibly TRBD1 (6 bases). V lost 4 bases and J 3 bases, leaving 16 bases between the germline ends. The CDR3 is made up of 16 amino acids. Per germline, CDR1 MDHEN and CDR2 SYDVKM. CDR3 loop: CASSSLGRGYKNIQYF. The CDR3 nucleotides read TGTGCCAGCAGTTCCCTCGGCAGGGGATACAAAAACATTCAGTACTTC.

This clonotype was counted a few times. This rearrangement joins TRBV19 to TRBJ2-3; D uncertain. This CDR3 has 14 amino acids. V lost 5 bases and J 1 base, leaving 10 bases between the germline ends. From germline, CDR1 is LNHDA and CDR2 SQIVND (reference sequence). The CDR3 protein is CASSALDGTDTQYF. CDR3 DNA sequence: TGTGCCAGTAGTGCCTTGGATGGCACAGATACGCAGTATTTT.

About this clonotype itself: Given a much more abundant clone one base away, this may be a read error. CDR3 sequence reads: CASSYPFRDRGYTF. As DNA, the CDR3 is TGTGCCAGCAGTTACCCGTTTAGGGATCGAGGCTACACCTTC. The chain carries TRBV6-2 or TRBV6-3 and TRBJ1-2; D gene unclear. The CDR3 is 14 residues long. V shed 2 bases and J shed 8 bases, with 15 bases lying between them. The germline V gene encodes CDR1 MNHEY and CDR2 SVGEGT.

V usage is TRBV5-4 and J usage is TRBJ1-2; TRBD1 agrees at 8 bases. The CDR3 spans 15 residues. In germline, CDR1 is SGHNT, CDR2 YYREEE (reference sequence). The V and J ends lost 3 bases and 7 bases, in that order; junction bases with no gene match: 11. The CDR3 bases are TGTGCCAGCAGCTCCGTGCAAGGACAGGGATCTGGCTACACCTTC. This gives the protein CASSSVQGQGSGYTF.

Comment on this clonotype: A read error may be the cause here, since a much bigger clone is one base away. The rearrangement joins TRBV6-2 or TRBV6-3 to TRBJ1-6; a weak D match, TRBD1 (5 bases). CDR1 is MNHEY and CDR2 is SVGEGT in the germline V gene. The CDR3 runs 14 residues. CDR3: CASKPGRRNSPLYF. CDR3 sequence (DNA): TGTGCCAGCAAACCGGGACGGAGAAATTCACCCCTCTACTTT.